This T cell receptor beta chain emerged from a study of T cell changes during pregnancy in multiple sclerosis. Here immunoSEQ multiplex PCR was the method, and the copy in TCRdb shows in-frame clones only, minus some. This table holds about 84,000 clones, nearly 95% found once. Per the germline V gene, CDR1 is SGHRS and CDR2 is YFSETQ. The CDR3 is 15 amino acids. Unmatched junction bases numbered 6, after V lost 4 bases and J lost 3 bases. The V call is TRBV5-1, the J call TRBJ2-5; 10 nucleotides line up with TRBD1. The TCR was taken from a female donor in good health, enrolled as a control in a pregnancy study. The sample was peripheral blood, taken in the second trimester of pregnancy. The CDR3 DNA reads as TGCGCCAGCAGCCCAATCGGGACAGGGGAAGAGACCCAGTACTTC. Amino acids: CASSPIGTGEETQYF.